Shown below are 21 T cell receptor beta chains from a single sample sequenced in a study of blood T cell repertoires in COVID-19. The repertoire was sequenced with immunoSEQ multiplex PCR; TCRdb's copy has only in-frame clones and lacks some. The sample contains around 310,000 clones, 89% of which appear only once. Material: peripheral blood. These receptor sequences come from a woman aged 60-70 years with acute or convalescent COVID-19.

This clone occurred a few times. CDR3 amino acids: CASSPQTTRSTGELFF. In nucleotides, the CDR3 is TGTGCCAGCTCACCACAAACGACTCGAAGCACCGGGGAGCTGTTTTTT. The genes are TRBV18 and TRBJ2-2; no clear D. Trimming took 1 base from V and 4 from J, leaving 13 bases between them. The CDR3 sequence is 16 residues long. CDR1 is KGHSH and CDR2 is LQKENI in the germline V gene.

V and J are TRBV19 and TRBJ2-2; no firm D call. Germline V CDR1 and CDR2: LNHDA, SQIVND (reference sequence). This CDR3 spans 12 amino acids. Between the trimmed V and J ends, which lost 9 bases and 6 bases, there was a span of 11 bases. The CDR3 loop is CASHYTSGELFF. CDR3 coding DNA: TGTGCCAGCCACTACACGTCCGGGGAGCTGTTTTTT.

The rearrangement uses TRBV28 and TRBJ1-4, with D possibly matching TRBD1 (5 bases). CDR1 is MDHEN, CDR2 SYDVKM, per germline. This CDR3 has 17 amino acids. The V gene lost 5 bases and the J gene lost 5 bases, with 21 bases spanning the gap. Here the CDR3 reads CASSHFNWGGKNEKLFF. For the CDR3, the DNA is TGTGCCAGCAGTCATTTTAATTGGGGGGGAAAAAATGAAAAACTGTTTTTT. Combining the CDR3 with reference TRBV28 and TRBJ1-4 gives the whole variable domain DVKVTQSSRYLVKRTGEKVFLECVQDMDHENMFWYRQDPGLGLRLIYFSYDVKMKEKGDIPEGYSVSREKKERFSLILESASTNQTSMYLCASSHFNWGGKNEKLFFGSGTQLSVL.

The chain uses TRBV9 and TRBJ2-3; 10 bases line up with TRBD2. Germline CDR1 is SGDLS and CDR2 is YYNGEE. This CDR3 is built from 13 residues. The junction had 4 bases not matched to a gene; V was cut back by 7 bases and J by 5 bases. DNA for the CDR3: TGTGCCAGCCAGGGACTAGCGAGAGATACGCAGTATTTT. Translating it yields CASQGLARDTQYF. Complete variable domain (other parts from reference TRBV9 and TRBJ2-3): DSGVTQTPKHLITATGQRVTLRCSPRSGDLSVYWYQQSLDQGLQFLIQYYNGEERAKGNILERFSAQQFPDLHSELNLSSLELGDSALYFCASQGLARDTQYFGPGTRLTVL.

J is TRBJ1-2 and V is TRBV6-5, with D hard to call. Germline loops: CDR1 MNHEY, CDR2 SVGAGI. The CDR3 is 13 residues long. The V end lost 2 bases, the J end lost 3 bases, and 7 bases lay between the germline ends. CDR3 sequence: CASSYPGYYGYTF. CDR3 in DNA: TGTGCCAGCAGTTACCCCGGTTACTATGGCTACACCTTC.

The chain uses TRBV9 and TRBJ2-1, with D maybe TRBD2 (7 bases). CDR1 and CDR2 (germline): SGDLS, YYNGEE. This CDR3 region has 18 residues. V shed 0 bases and J shed 1 base, with 17 bases lying between them. CDR3 sequence reads: CASSVVAVGGASYNEQFF. The CDR3 coding sequence is TGTGCCAGCAGCGTAGTTGCAGTGGGGGGGGCGTCCTACAATGAGCAGTTCTTC.

The chain couples TRBV27 to TRBJ1-2; D might be TRBD1 (5 bases). V shed 3 bases and J shed 6 bases, with 14 bases lying between them. CDR1 and CDR2 (germline): MNHEY, SMNVEV (reference sequence). The CDR3 runs 14 residues. CDR3 in amino acids: CASSFRGRGDGYTF. CDR3 coding DNA: TGTGCCAGCAGTTTCCGCGGGAGAGGGGATGGCTACACCTTC.

CDR3 in DNA: TGTGCCAGCAGACAATACGGAGGGAGTTCGAACACTGAAGCTTTCTTT. This codes for CASRQYGGSSNTEAFF. This chain links TRBV28 with TRBJ1-1, with D uncertain. Germline V gene lookup returns CDR1 MDHEN and CDR2 SYDVKM. Trimming left V 6 bases short and J 1 base short, with 18 bases between. This CDR3 comprises 16 residues.

Only one count was recorded for this clone. CDR3 nucleotide sequence: TGTGCCAGCAGCTTGGGGACAGGGGCCTATGGCTACACCTTC. It specifies CASSLGTGAYGYTF. The V and J genes are TRBV7-9 and TRBJ1-2; 10 bases agree with TRBD1. CDR1 is SEHNR, CDR2 FQNEAQ, per germline (reference sequence). The CDR3 length is 14 residues. V lost 3 bases, J lost 4 bases, and 2 bases stayed unmatched.

There are a few counts of this clone. The genes are TRBV6-1 and TRBJ1-5, with TRBD1 matching over 7 bases. The V gene's germline CDR1 is MNHNS and CDR2 SASEGT. This CDR3 has 17 residues. Losses at the gene ends were 4 bases for V and 1 base for J; bases not matched to a gene: 10. CDR3 in DNA: TGTGCCAGCAGTGGGTTTCGCGGACAGGAGAGCAATCAGCCCCAGCATTTT. Protein sequence: CASSGFRGQESNQPQHF.

In DNA form, the CDR3 reads TGTGCCAGCAGTACCGGGAATATTTACTCCTACGAGCAGTACTTC. Residues: CASSTGNIYSYEQYF. The chain carries TRBV6-5 and TRBJ2-7; D is perhaps TRBD2 (5 bases). Germline assignment: CDR1 MNHEY and CDR2 SVGAGI. The length of the CDR3 is 15 residues. Trimming pared 5 bases from V and 0 bases from J, leaving 14 bases between.

CDR3 loop: CASTRRGLTEAFF. In DNA form, the CDR3 reads TGTGCCAGCACCAGAAGGGGTCTCACTGAAGCTTTCTTT. The rearrangement joins TRBV6-5 to TRBJ1-1; D perhaps matches TRBD1 (5 bases). Germline lookup yields CDR1 MNHEY and CDR2 SVGAGI. V lost 7 bases, J lost 4 bases, and 13 bases lay in between. This CDR3 has 13 residues.

The chain links TRBV19 to TRBJ2-3, with D perhaps matching TRBD2 (5 bases). The V gene's germline CDR1 is LNHDA and CDR2 SQIVND (reference sequence). The germline V and J ends were trimmed by 4 bases and 1 base, with 15 bases remaining between them. The CDR3 extends over 16 amino acids. CDR3 coding DNA: TGTGCCAGTAGTAAGGTCGGGGTTCGGGGCACAGATACGCAGTATTTT. It is translated as CASSKVGVRGTDTQYF.

This chain links TRBV2 with TRBJ2-3; TRBD1 agrees at 9 bases. Germline V gene sequence: CDR1 SNHLY, CDR2 FYNNEI. V was clipped by 6 bases and J by 6 bases; unmatched bases: 10. This CDR3 contains 15 residues. The CDR3 reads CASSPRDRVRDTQYF. The CDR3 DNA reads TGTGCCAGCAGCCCTCGGGACAGGGTGCGCGATACGCAGTATTTT.

The chain couples TRBV19 to TRBJ1-2; D gene unclear. This CDR3 is built from 14 residues. Germline values: CDR1 LNHDA, CDR2 SQIVND (reference sequence). V was pared by 4 bases and J by 5 bases, with 14 bases between. The CDR3 DNA follows: TGTGCCAGTAGTACCGGGTTGGAGTTGTATGGCTACACCTTC. Its protein product is CASSTGLELYGYTF.

The DNA for the CDR3 is TGTGCCTGGAGTGTAGGACAGGGAGGCAATCAGCCCCAGCATTTT. Translated, it gives CAWSVGQGGNQPQHF. The chain couples TRBV30 to TRBJ1-5; TRBD1 matches 8 bases. The CDR3 contains 15 residues. CDR1 and CDR2 from the germline V gene are GTSNPN and SVGIG (reference sequence). V was clipped by 0 bases and J by 2 bases; unmatched bases: 3. The variable domain in full, with the rest retrieved from reference TRBV30 and TRBJ1-5, is SQTIHQWPATLVQPVGSPLSLECTVEGTSNPNLYWYRQAAGRGLQLLFYSVGIGQISSEVPQNLSASRPQDRQFILSSKKLLLSDSGFYLCAWSVGQGGNQPQHFGDGTRLSIL.

As DNA, the CDR3 is TGTGCCAGCAGTGTAAGAGCGGGGGGCTACAATGAGCAGTTCTTC. This encodes CASSVRAGGYNEQFF. The rearrangement uses TRBV6-4 and TRBJ2-1; 9 bases fit TRBD2. The germline V gene encodes CDR1 MRHNA and CDR2 SNTAGT. Trimming removed 4 bases from V and 3 bases from J; junction bases left unmatched: 4. The CDR3 has 15 residues.

The chain is built from TRBV27 and TRBJ1-1; unclear D gene. V dropped 2 bases and J dropped 4 bases, with 14 bases sitting between them. The CDR3 covers 15 residues. Germline assignment: CDR1 MNHEY and CDR2 SMNVEV (reference sequence). CDR3 in DNA: TGTGCCAGCAGTTTACGGCCGAGATCGGGCACTGAAGCTTTCTTT. Translated: CASSLRPRSGTEAFF.

J is TRBJ2-1 and V is TRBV19; D is perhaps TRBD2 (5 bases). Trimming took 5 bases from V and 8 from J, leaving 22 bases between them. The germline V gene has CDR1 LNHDA and CDR2 SQIVND (reference sequence). CDR3 length equals 16 residues. The CDR3 bases are TGTGCCAGTAGTTTCGCGACCGGGAACCTCGGGGATGAGCAGTTCTTC. The encoded protein is CASSFATGNLGDEQFF.

This rearrangement joins TRBV6-2 or TRBV6-3 to TRBJ1-5; TRBD1 is a possible D gene (6 bases). Germline-derived CDR1 and CDR2 are MNHEY and SVGEGT. CDR3 length: 14 amino acids. V dropped 2 bases and J dropped 4 bases, with 9 bases sitting between them. Here the CDR3 DNA reads TGTGCCAGCAGTTACCAGGGGCGGAATCAGCCCCAGCATTTT. It translates to CASSYQGRNQPQHF.

The chain carries TRBV5-4 and TRBJ1-2; D is perhaps TRBD1 (6 bases). Germline V gene sequence: CDR1 SGHNT, CDR2 YYREEE (reference sequence). CDR3 length: 13 residues. V was clipped by 6 bases and J by 6 bases, with 15 bases between them. CDR3 sequence: CASTLYRADGYTF. CDR3 coding DNA: TGTGCCAGCACCCTTTACAGGGCGGATGGCTACACCTTC.